Presented here are 5 T cell receptor beta chains from one specimen sequenced in a study of cytomegalovirus exposure and HLA in healthy donors. The protocol was immunoSEQ multiplex PCR, while the TCRdb copy is restricted to in-frame clones and leaves out a portion. The sample gives roughly 300,000 clones, 86% of which show up once; around 0.84% is in the top ten. Material for sequencing was PBMCs. The receptors come from a woman in her late teens or twenties in good health and CMV-seronegative.

This sequence joins TRBV7-3 and TRBJ2-7; tentatively, D is TRBD2 (6 bases). This CDR3 is 15 amino acids long. The V end lost 2 bases, the J end lost 2 bases, and 13 bases lay between the germline ends. CDR1 and CDR2 (germline): SGHTA, FQGTGA. CDR3 residues: CASSLVGGVPYEQYF. The DNA of the CDR3 is TGTGCCAGCAGCTTAGTTGGAGGGGTCCCCTACGAGCAGTACTTC. The variable domain in full, completed from reference TRBV7-3 and TRBJ2-7, reads GAGVSQTPSNKVTEKGKYVELRCDPISGHTALYWYRQSLGQGPEFLIYFQGTGAADDSGLPNDRFFAVRPEGSVSTLKIQRTERGDSAVYLCASSLVGGVPYEQYFGPGTRLTVT.

The V call is TRBV6-5, the J call TRBJ2-3, with D hard to call. Germline V CDR1 and CDR2: MNHEY, SVGAGI. The V and J ends lost 2 bases and 8 bases respectively, with 11 bases between them. This CDR3 contains 13 residues. CDR3 in amino acids: CASSYLSGTTQYF. The DNA of the CDR3 is TGTGCCAGCAGTTACCTCTCGGGTACTACGCAGTATTTT.

The chain has TRBV5-1 and TRBJ2-1, with D tentatively TRBD2 (6 bases). The CDR3 spans 15 residues. Trimming pared 4 bases from V and 7 bases from J, leaving 18 bases between. CDR1 SGHRS and CDR2 YFSETQ come from the germline V gene. The CDR3 region has the DNA TGCGCCAGCAGCCCGGCGGGGATTACGGGGAATGAGCAGTTCTTC. It yields the protein CASSPAGITGNEQFF. The entire variable domain, with the rest obtained from reference TRBV5-1 and TRBJ2-1, is as follows: KAGVTQTPRYLIKTRGQQVTLSCSPISGHRSVSWYQQTPGQGLQFLFEYFSETQRNKGNFPGRFSGRQFSNSRSEMNVSTLELGDSALYLCASSPAGITGNEQFFGPGTRLTVL.

The chain links TRBV5-1 to TRBJ2-7, with D perhaps TRBD2 (5 bases). The CDR3 is 15 residues long. The ends were cut back, 0 bases at V and 2 bases at J, with 12 bases in the middle. Germline V gene lookup returns CDR1 SGHRS and CDR2 YFSETQ. The CDR3 is CASSLDWRTPYEQYF. The CDR3 DNA follows: TGCGCCAGCAGCTTGGACTGGAGGACCCCCTACGAGCAGTACTTC.

The chain is built from TRBV15 and TRBJ2-7; perhaps TRBD2 as D (5 bases). The CDR3 loop spans 16 amino acids. CDR1 is LNHNV, CDR2 YYDKDF, per germline (reference sequence). Trimming left V 0 bases short and J 3 bases short, with 15 bases between. This CDR3 reads CATSRDRGAPGYEQYF. CDR3 nucleotide sequence: TGTGCCACCAGCAGAGATCGGGGTGCCCCCGGCTACGAGCAGTACTTC.